A single sample gave rise to the 30 T cell receptor beta chains below, sequenced in a study of T cells in localized non-small cell lung cancer. The method was immunoSEQ multiplex PCR; TCRdb's version includes in-frame clones alone and lacks a portion of them. The data contain roughly 30,000 clones, more than 70% of them seen just once; the ten biggest clones take up around 4%. Sample: peripheral blood, taken before any cancer treatment. All receptors derive from a woman aged 35 to 70 with stage I lung adenocarcinoma.

This rearrangement joins TRBV27 to TRBJ2-7, with 7 bases aligning to TRBD1. With V trimmed by 2 bases and J by 3 bases, 7 bases remained unmatched. The CDR3 covers 15 residues. Germline V gene sequence: CDR1 MNHEY, CDR2 SMNVEV (reference sequence). The chain's CDR3 is CASSLAQGSHYEQYF. In DNA form, the CDR3 reads TGTGCCAGCAGTTTAGCACAGGGGAGTCACTACGAGCAGTACTTC.

The V gene is TRBV6-5, the J gene TRBJ1-2; D not resolved. The CDR3 extends over 14 amino acids. The V end lost 6 bases, the J end lost 4 bases, and 15 bases lay between the germline ends. Germline V gene data show CDR1 as MNHEY and CDR2 as SVGAGI. CDR3 DNA sequence: TGTGCCAGCAGCTCCGGTCCGACGAGCTATGGCTACACCTTC. It is translated as CASSSGPTSYGYTF.

This chain links TRBV2 with TRBJ1-1; D is perhaps TRBD1 (5 bases). Germline assignment: CDR1 SNHLY and CDR2 FYNNEI. V was trimmed by 6 bases and J by 6 bases, leaving 11 bases between them. This CDR3 is built from 12 residues. The CDR3 is CASSRGTPEAFF. Written as DNA, the CDR3 is TGTGCCAGCAGCCGAGGGACTCCTGAAGCTTTCTTT.

The gene calls are TRBV9 and TRBJ2-3; TRBD2 agrees at 8 bases. The CDR3 covers 15 residues. The germline V gene has CDR1 SGDLS and CDR2 YYNGEE. Trimming at V came to 4 bases and at J to 3 bases, leaving 7 bases not matched to a gene. The CDR3 is CASSPTGTRTDTQYF. For the CDR3, the DNA is TGTGCCAGCAGCCCCACGGGGACTAGAACAGATACGCAGTATTTT.

This clone was observed a few times. The chain is built from TRBV2 and TRBJ1-1; D is undetermined. V was cut by 4 bases and J by 1 base, with 7 bases left in between. Germline assignment: CDR1 SNHLY and CDR2 FYNNEI. The CDR3 has 13 residues. This CDR3 reads CASSVKTNTEAFF. The CDR3 DNA sequence: TGTGCCAGCAGTGTGAAAACGAACACTGAAGCTTTCTTT.

This sequence joins TRBV27 and TRBJ1-2; D gene unclear. This CDR3 contains 14 residues. V shed 0 bases and J shed 6 bases, with 11 bases lying between them. Germline loops: CDR1 MNHEY, CDR2 SMNVEV (reference sequence). The CDR3 loop reads CASSLSTAVHGYTF. CDR3 DNA: TGTGCCAGCAGTTTATCGACGGCCGTTCATGGCTACACCTTC.

In this sample, this clone turned up a few times. This sequence joins TRBV6-6 and TRBJ2-2; unclear D gene. From germline, CDR1 is MNHNY and CDR2 SVGAGI (reference sequence). V gave up 5 bases and J gave up 6 bases, with 16 bases separating them. This CDR3 contains 15 residues. CDR3 amino acids: CASSQDARRSGELFF. The CDR3 region has the DNA TGTGCCAGCAGTCAGGACGCCCGTCGGTCCGGGGAGCTGTTTTTT.

This clone was observed once. The gene calls are TRBV29-1 and TRBJ2-2; D is ambiguous. The CDR3 extends over 10 amino acids. Between the trimmed V and J ends, which lost 7 bases and 4 bases, there was a span of 4 bases. Per the germline V gene, CDR1 is SQVTM and CDR2 is ANQGSEA. DNA of the CDR3: TGCAGCGGATTCACCGGGGAGCTGTTTTTT. Encoded protein: CSGFTGELFF.

V is TRBV5-1 and J is TRBJ2-1; the D is unclear. CDR1 is SGHRS, CDR2 YFSETQ, per germline. Trimming took off 1 base at V and 0 bases at J, with 8 bases between the two ends. There are 15 residues in the CDR3. In DNA, the CDR3 is TGCGCCAGCAGCTTGACGGGCCCCTCCTACAATGAGCAGTTCTTC. Translated, it gives CASSLTGPSYNEQFF.

The CDR3 loop is CASSLTSGGSGELFF. CDR3 coding DNA: TGTGCCAGCAGCTTAACTAGCGGGGGGTCCGGGGAGCTGTTTTTT. V is TRBV11-2 and J is TRBJ2-2; 12 bases match TRBD2. This CDR3 is 15 amino acids long. The junction had 1 base not matched to a gene; V was cut back by 2 bases and J by 6 bases. Germline-derived CDR1 and CDR2 are SGHAT and FQNNGV.

J is TRBJ2-5 and V is TRBV19; D is possibly TRBD2 (6 bases). Germline V gene data show CDR1 as LNHDA and CDR2 as SQIVND (reference sequence). The V end was cut by 4 bases, the J end by 5 bases, with 23 bases between. The CDR3 is 17 amino acids. CDR3 in DNA: TGTGCCAGTAGTAACAACCTCGCGGAACCCCGGGGGGAGACCCAGTACTTC. This gives the protein CASSNNLAEPRGETQYF.

V usage is TRBV4-2 and J usage is TRBJ1-2, with TRBD1 matching over 7 bases. Germline V gives CDR1 LGHNA, CDR2 YNFKEQ. The ends lost 0 bases at V and 8 bases at J; junction bases unmatched: 6. This CDR3 is 14 amino acids long. CDR3 residues: CASSQEDRSGGYTF. The CDR3 bases are TGTGCCAGCAGCCAAGAGGACAGGTCTGGGGGCTACACCTTC.

This clone was observed a few times. The chain is built from TRBV7-2 and TRBJ2-7; D gene uncertain. The length of the CDR3 is 13 residues. Trimming pared 1 base from V and 1 base from J, leaving 5 bases between. CDR1 SGHTA and CDR2 FQGNSA come from the germline V gene. The CDR3 bases are TGTGCCAGCAGCTTAGGGAATTCCTACGAGCAGTACTTC. Translated: CASSLGNSYEQYF.

The CDR3 spells CASSQDLPGSEAFF. The CDR3 region has the DNA TGTGCCAGCAGCCAAGATCTCCCGGGGTCTGAAGCTTTCTTT. The rearrangement links TRBV14 to TRBJ1-1, with D uncertain. Germline assignment: CDR1 SGHDN and CDR2 FVKESK. The V end lost 0 bases, the J end lost 6 bases, and 11 bases lay between the germline ends. This CDR3 has 14 amino acids.

The CDR3 spells CASSLSGGTPNTEAFF. The CDR3 DNA reads as TGTGCCAGCAGCTTAAGCGGAGGGACACCTAACACTGAAGCTTTCTTT. V is TRBV7-9 and J is TRBJ1-1; D perhaps matches TRBD1 (6 bases). The CDR3 totals 16 residues. CDR1 and CDR2 (germline): SEHNR, FQNEAQ (reference sequence). Trimming shortened V by 2 bases and J by 2 bases, and 15 bases separated the two germline ends.

The V gene is TRBV2, the J gene TRBJ2-5, with D perhaps given as TRBD1 or TRBD2 (5 bases each). The CDR3 runs to 15 residues. Germline lookup yields CDR1 SNHLY and CDR2 FYNNEI. V lost 3 bases and J 5 bases, leaving 16 bases between the germline ends. The CDR3 reads CASSDHLGTVETQYF. As DNA, the CDR3 is TGTGCCAGCAGTGATCATTTGGGGACCGTTGAGACCCAGTACTTC.

The rearrangement uses TRBV11-2 and TRBJ1-1; 8 bases are shared with TRBD1. Germline V CDR1 and CDR2: SGHAT, FQNNGV. This CDR3 has 17 residues. The junction had 11 bases not matched to a gene; V was cut back by 5 bases and J by 0 bases. CDR3 nucleotides: TGTGCCAGCAGCATAAGGCCGCTGGGACAGGTGAACACTGAAGCTTTCTTT. Protein: CASSIRPLGQVNTEAFF.

V is TRBV27 and J is TRBJ2-7; D is uncertain. The CDR3 contains 15 residues. Deletions cut 3 bases from V and 0 bases from J, with 12 bases between. The germline gives CDR1 MNHEY, CDR2 SMNVEV (reference sequence). The CDR3 loop reads CASSLQATNSYEQYF. The CDR3, as DNA: TGTGCCAGCAGTTTGCAGGCGACAAACTCCTACGAGCAGTACTTC.

The chain combines TRBV7-2 with TRBJ2-3; tentative D call: TRBD2 (6 bases). V gave up 5 bases and J gave up 0 bases, with 12 bases separating them. CDR3 length: 15 amino acids. CDR1 and CDR2 from the germline V gene are SGHTA and FQGNSA. The CDR3 spells CASSTMGGSTDTQYF. The CDR3 region has the DNA TGTGCCAGCAGCACCATGGGGGGTAGCACAGATACGCAGTATTTT.

The V gene is TRBV2, the J gene TRBJ1-1, with 8 nucleotides matching TRBD1. Losses at the gene ends were 3 bases for V and 2 bases for J; bases not matched to a gene: 2. The CDR3 extends over 14 amino acids. Germline CDR1 and CDR2: SNHLY and FYNNEI. The CDR3 DNA is TGTGCCAGCAGTGACAGGGGGCGAAACACTGAAGCTTTCTTT. Protein: CASSDRGRNTEAFF.

This chain uses TRBV7-4 with TRBJ2-6; D uncertain. CDR1 is SGHVT and CDR2 is SQSDAQ in the germline V gene. The length of the CDR3 is 17 residues. The CDR3 protein is CALHRARSYSGANVLTF. The CDR3 nucleotides are TGTGCGCTACACCGGGCCAGGAGCTACTCTGGGGCCAACGTCCTGACTTTC.

The chain recombines TRBV5-1 with TRBJ2-7; D possibly corresponds to TRBD2 (6 bases). The V gene's germline CDR1 is SGHRS and CDR2 YFSETQ. This CDR3 contains 13 residues. Trimming shortened V by 4 bases and J by 6 bases, and 14 bases separated the two germline ends. CDR3 residues: CASSPPQGGEQYF. The CDR3 region has the DNA TGCGCCAGCAGCCCCCCGCAGGGAGGCGAGCAGTACTTC.

This clone was seen only a few times. The CDR3 bases are TGTGCCAGCAGCTTAGGAGGGACAGGCTCCCTCATTGGCTACACCTTC. Residues: CASSLGGTGSLIGYTF. The J gene is TRBJ1-2, the V gene TRBV7-9; 8 positions agree with TRBD1. The germline V gene encodes CDR1 SEHNR and CDR2 FQNEAQ (reference sequence). There are 16 residues in the CDR3. The ends lost 1 base at V and 7 bases at J; junction bases unmatched: 11.

The chain has TRBV5-1 and TRBJ2-7; D call uncertain. The CDR3 extends over 15 amino acids. The ends were cut back, 4 bases at V and 7 bases at J, with 21 bases in the middle. The germline CDR1 and CDR2 sequences are SGHRS and YFSETQ. DNA of the CDR3: TGCGCCAGCAGCGCCAAAACAGTACCCGTTTGGGAGCAGTACTTC. Translation: CASSAKTVPVWEQYF.

The CDR3: CASTRGPKDEQFF. CDR3 DNA: TGTGCCAGCACCAGGGGGCCAAAGGATGAGCAGTTCTTC. This chain uses TRBV7-6 with TRBJ2-1, with 8 bases aligning to TRBD1. The ends lost 7 bases at V and 8 bases at J; junction bases unmatched: 7. The CDR3 has 13 amino acids. CDR1 and CDR2 from the germline V gene are SGHVS and FNYEAQ. Combining the CDR3 with reference TRBV7-6 and TRBJ2-1 gives the whole variable domain GAGVSQSPRYKVTKRGQDVALRCDPISGHVSLYWYRQALGQGPEFLTYFNYEAQQDKSGLPNDRFSAERPEGSISTLTIQRTEQRDSAMYRCASTRGPKDEQFFGPGTRLTVL.

The chain joins TRBV29-1 to TRBJ2-3; 11 nucleotides line up with TRBD1. There are 16 residues in the CDR3. Germline CDR1 reads SQVTM; CDR2 reads ANQGSEA. V shed 8 bases, J shed 2 bases, and the junction held 12 bases outside the gene matches. CDR3 amino acids: CSLRWGTGGHTDTQYF. The CDR3 coding sequence is TGCAGCCTTCGCTGGGGGACAGGGGGGCACACAGATACGCAGTATTTT.

The rearrangement links TRBV9 to TRBJ2-3; D is undetermined. The CDR3 sequence is 14 residues long. In germline, CDR1 is SGDLS, CDR2 YYNGEE. Trimming took 0 bases from V and 5 from J, leaving 10 bases between them. CDR3 protein: CASSVGGSRDTQYF. The CDR3 bases are TGTGCCAGCAGCGTAGGAGGATCACGAGATACGCAGTATTTT.

Note on this clone: An end of the junction does not agree with germline; a read error may underlie this. The chain links TRBV7-8 to TRBJ1-2, with 10 bases fitting TRBD1. The CDR3 is made up of 12 amino acids. Germline lookup yields CDR1 SGHVS and CDR2 FQNEAQ. CDR3 DNA sequence: TGTGCCAGCAGCCCCTCCCTGGACAGGGGGTCCTTC. As protein: CASSPSLDRGSF.

The gene calls are TRBV7-9 and TRBJ1-1, with 9 bases fitting TRBD1. Germline lookup yields CDR1 SEHNR and CDR2 FQNEAQ (reference sequence). The CDR3 loop spans 13 amino acids. The trim removed 7 bases at V and 6 bases at J, leaving 6 bases unmatched. The CDR3 DNA follows: TGTGCCAGCATGGACAGGGGAAGGCCTGAAGCTTTCTTT. It is translated as CASMDRGRPEAFF.

As DNA, the CDR3 is TGTGCCAGCAGCGGGGGACAGGGGGCGTTTAACGAGCAGTACTTC. This encodes CASSGGQGAFNEQYF. V gene TRBV5-6 combines with J gene TRBJ2-7; 12 bases fit TRBD1. V lost 4 bases, J lost 5 bases, and 7 bases stayed unmatched. Germline lookup yields CDR1 SGHDT and CDR2 YYEEEE. The CDR3 has 15 residues. The full variable domain, its missing parts supplied by reference TRBV5-6 and TRBJ2-7, is DAGVTQSPTHLIKTRGQQVTLRCSPKSGHDTVSWYQQALGQGPQFIFQYYEEEERQRGNFPDRFSGHQFPNYSSELNVNALLLGDSALYLCASSGGQGAFNEQYFGPGTRLTVT.